What follows is one TCR beta chain and its context. The data originate from a study of T cell changes during pregnancy in multiple sclerosis. Germline lookup yields CDR1 SGHRS and CDR2 YFSETQ. Trimming removed 5 bases from V and 3 bases from J, with 15 bases in between. This CDR3 has 14 amino acids. Clones were sequenced by immunoSEQ multiplex PCR, and TCRdb holds only the in-frame ones, with some missing. The profile shows tens of thousands of clones, approximately 89% of them singletons. The V gene is TRBV5-1, the J gene TRBJ2-7; possible D gene TRBD2, 5 bases. This sequence was found in a female donor in good health, enrolled as a control in a pregnancy study. The sample consisted of CD8+ T cells from peripheral blood mononuclear cells, taken in the first trimester of pregnancy. Written as DNA, the CDR3 is TGCGCCAGCAGTGGGATAGCGCGGAACTACGAGCAGTACTTC. It translates to CASSGIARNYEQYF.